The clone carrying this TCR beta chain has ten or more counts. The entry originates in a study of Graves' ophthalmopathy and Graves' hyperthyroidism. RNA transcripts were the template, and TCR beta CDR3 regions were amplified from them. Following a first-round RT-PCR that used HTBI primers, a second-round multiplex PCR was carried out. TCRdb re-analysed the multiplex PCR reads in MiXCR, keeping a single row per CDR3 protein. The table lists a few hundred thousand distinct CDR3 sequences, 15% of them singletons. The study excluded patients with other autoimmune diseases, uncontrolled infections, pregnancy or lactation. Clinicians made diagnoses from clinical symptoms, serum thyroxine, TRAb, thyroid ultrasound and orbital computed tomography. From fresh peripheral blood, over 9 ml in volume, the PBMCs were obtained. V gave up 2 bases and J gave up 8 bases, with 13 bases separating them. Germline CDR1 and CDR2: MNHEY and SVGAGI. The CDR3 has 14 amino acids.

Sample: peripheral blood. The receptor was derived from a woman younger than 35 with stable Graves' hyperthyroidism. The rearrangement links TRBV6-5 to TRBJ2-4, with a tentative D call TRBD1 (6 bases). The CDR3 is CASSYDRFKDIQYF. The DNA of the CDR3 is TGTGCCAGCAGTTACGACAGGTTCAAGGACATTCAGTACTTC.